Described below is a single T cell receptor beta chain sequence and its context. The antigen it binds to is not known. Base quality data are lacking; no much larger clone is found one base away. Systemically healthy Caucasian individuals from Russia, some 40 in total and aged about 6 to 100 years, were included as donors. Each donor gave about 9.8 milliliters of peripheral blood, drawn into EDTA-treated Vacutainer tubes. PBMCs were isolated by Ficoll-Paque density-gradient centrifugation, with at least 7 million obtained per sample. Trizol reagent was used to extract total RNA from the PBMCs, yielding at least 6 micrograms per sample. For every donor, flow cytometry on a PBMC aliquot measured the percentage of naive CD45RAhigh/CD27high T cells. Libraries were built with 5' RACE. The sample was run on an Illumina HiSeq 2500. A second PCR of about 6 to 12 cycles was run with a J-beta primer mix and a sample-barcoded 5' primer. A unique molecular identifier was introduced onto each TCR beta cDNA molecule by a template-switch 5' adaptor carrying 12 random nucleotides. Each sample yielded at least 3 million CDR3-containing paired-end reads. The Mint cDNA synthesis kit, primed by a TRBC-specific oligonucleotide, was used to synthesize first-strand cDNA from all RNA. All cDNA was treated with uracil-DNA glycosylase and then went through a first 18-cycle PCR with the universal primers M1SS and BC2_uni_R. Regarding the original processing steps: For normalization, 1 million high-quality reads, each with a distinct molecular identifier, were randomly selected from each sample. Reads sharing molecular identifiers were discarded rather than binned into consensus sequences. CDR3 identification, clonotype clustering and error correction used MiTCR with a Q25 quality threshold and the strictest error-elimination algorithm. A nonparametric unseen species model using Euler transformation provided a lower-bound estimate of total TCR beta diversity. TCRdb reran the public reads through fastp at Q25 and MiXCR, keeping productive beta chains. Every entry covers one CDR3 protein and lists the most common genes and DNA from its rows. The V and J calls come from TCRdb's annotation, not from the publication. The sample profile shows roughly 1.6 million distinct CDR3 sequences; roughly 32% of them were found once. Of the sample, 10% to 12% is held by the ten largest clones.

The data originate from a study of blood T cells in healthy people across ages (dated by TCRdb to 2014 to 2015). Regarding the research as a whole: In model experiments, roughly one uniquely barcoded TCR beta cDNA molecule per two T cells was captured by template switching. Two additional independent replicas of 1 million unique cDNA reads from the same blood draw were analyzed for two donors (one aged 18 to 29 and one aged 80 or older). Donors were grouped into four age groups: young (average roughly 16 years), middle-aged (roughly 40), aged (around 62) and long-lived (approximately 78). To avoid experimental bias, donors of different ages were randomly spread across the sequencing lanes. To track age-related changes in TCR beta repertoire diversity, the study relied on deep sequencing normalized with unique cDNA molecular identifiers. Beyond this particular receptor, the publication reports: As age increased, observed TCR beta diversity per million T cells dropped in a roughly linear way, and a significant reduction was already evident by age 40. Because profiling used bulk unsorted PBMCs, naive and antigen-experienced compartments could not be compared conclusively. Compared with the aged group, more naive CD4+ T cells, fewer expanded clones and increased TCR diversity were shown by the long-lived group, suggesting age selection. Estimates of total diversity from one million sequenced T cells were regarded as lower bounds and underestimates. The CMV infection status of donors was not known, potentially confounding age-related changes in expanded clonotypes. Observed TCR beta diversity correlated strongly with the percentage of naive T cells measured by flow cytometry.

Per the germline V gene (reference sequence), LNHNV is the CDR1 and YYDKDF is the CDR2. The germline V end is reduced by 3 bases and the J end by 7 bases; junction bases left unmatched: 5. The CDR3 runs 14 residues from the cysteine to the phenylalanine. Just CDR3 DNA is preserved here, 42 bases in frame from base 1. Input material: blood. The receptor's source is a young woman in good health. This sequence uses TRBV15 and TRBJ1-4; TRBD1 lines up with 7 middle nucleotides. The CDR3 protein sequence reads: CATSSRGVGEKLFF. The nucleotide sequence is TGTGCCACCAGCAGCAGGGGGGTGGGTGAAAAACTGTTTTTT.